The clone carrying this TCR beta chain was recorded only once. The antigen remains unidentified. The missing conserved phenylalanine or tryptophan at the end of this CDR3 makes a read error likely. The DNA is left out, because the CDR3 cannot be placed on it with certainty; the CDR3 is given as TCRdb lists it. Germline V CDR1 and CDR2: MDHEN, SYDVKM. The CDR3 numbers 9 amino acids, ends counted. Assay used: immunoSEQ multiplex PCR; TCRdb lists only in-frame clones, some missing. The sample records some 2.3 million clones, approximately 93% being singletons. The record originates from a study of shared clonotypes between healthy human individuals. Study-level findings and limits: Naive subsets tended to show greater estimated richness than memory subsets. The expectation was that sequencing depth would affect clonotype sharing among donors. Rarefaction analysis demonstrated incomplete sorted-subset sequencing notwithstanding large depth. Approximately 4.6% of naive CD4 clonotypes were common to four donors.

This TCR was sampled from a man aged 18 to 29 in good health. Some clones in this sample may be carry-over from other donors' samples. The chain uses TRBV28 and TRBJ1-1. The specimen sequenced was naive CD4+ T cells from PBMCs. Subset given: CD45RA+ positively selected. This CDR3 reads CASSPPLVA.